Sequencing of this TCR beta chain was carried out in a study of a mutant IDH1 vaccine in newly diagnosed glioma. As for the study in general: Onset of vaccination occurred 4-6 weeks following radiotherapy alone, or with temozolomide cycles.

V was cut by 1 base and J by 3 bases, with 8 bases left in between. Germline V CDR1 and CDR2: SGHDT, YYEEEE. This CDR3 has 14 amino acids. With regard to this clone: Antigen: not known.

Produced via immunoSEQ multiplex PCR; TCRdb's table is partial and in-frame only. The sample carries tens of thousands of clones, about 73% recorded once. Noted time point: week 35, safety follow-up. The vaccine gave 300 ug of a 20-mer mutant IDH1 peptide subcutaneously per dose. The chain has TRBV5-6 and TRBJ1-5; D uncertain. Sequenced material: PBMCs, taken from a glioma patient whose treatment included an IDH1 peptide vaccine. The receptor comes from a man aged 50-60 years with glioma. The CDR3 loop reads CASSLKGYNQPQHF. CDR3 nucleotides: TGTGCCAGCAGCTTGAAGGGATACAATCAGCCCCAGCATTTT.